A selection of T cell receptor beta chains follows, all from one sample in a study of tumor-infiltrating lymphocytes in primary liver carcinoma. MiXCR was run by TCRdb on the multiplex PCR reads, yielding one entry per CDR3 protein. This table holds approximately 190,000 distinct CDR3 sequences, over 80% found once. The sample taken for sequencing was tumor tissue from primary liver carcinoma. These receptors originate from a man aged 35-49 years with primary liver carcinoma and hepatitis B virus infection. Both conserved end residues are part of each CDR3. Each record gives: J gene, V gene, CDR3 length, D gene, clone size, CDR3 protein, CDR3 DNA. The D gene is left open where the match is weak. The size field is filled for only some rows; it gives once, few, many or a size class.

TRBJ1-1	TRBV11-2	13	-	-	CASSRGRNTQAFF	TGTGCCAGCAGCAGGGGACGGAACACTCAAGCTTTCTTT
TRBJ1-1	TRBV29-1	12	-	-	CSAIEQGTEAFF	TGCAGCGCCATCGAACAGGGAACTGAAGCTTTTTTT
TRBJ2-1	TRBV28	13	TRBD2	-	CASSLVTSGEQFF	TGTGCCAGCAGTCTCGTGACTAGCGGTGAGCAATTCTTC
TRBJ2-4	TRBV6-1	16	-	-	CASSVKGEFGKNIQYF	TGTGCGAGCAGTGTCAAAGGGGAGTTCGGCAAAAACATTCAGTACTTC
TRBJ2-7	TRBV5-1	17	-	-	CASSWGLRWRAGYEQYF	TGCGCCAGCAGCTGGGGGTTACGCTGGAGGGCTGGATACGAGCAGTACTTC
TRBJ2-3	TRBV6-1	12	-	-	CSSSDWADTQFF	TGTTCCAGCAGTGATTGGGCAGATACGCAGTTTTTT
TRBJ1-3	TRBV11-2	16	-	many	CASSLFSSGSGNTIYF	TGTGCCAGCAGCTTATTTTCTTCAGGATCTGGAAACACCATATATTTT
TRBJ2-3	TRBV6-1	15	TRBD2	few	CASSDLAGGEDTQYF	TGTGCCAGCAGTGATCTAGCGGGAGGGGAAGATACTCAGTATTTT
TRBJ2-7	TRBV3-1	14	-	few	CASSQARRGNEQYF	TGTGCCAGCAGCCAAGCCCGGAGAGGCAACGAGCAGTACTTC
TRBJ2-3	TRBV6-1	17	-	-	CASSEMWRRLLTDTQYF	TGTGCCAGCAGTGAAATGTGGAGGAGATTGCTCACAGATACGCAGTATTTT
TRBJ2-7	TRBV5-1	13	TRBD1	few	CASSSTGADEQYF	TGCGCCAGCAGCTCCACAGGGGCCGACGAGCAGTACTTC
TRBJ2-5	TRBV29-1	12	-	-	CSVLGSMESQYF	TGCAGCGTTCTTGGCTCCATGGAATCCCAGTACTTC
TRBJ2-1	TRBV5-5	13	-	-	CASSGPRREGEVF	TGTGCCAGCAGCGGCCCCCGGCGAGAGGGCGAGGTCTTC
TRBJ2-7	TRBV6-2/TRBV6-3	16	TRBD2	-	CASTYLAGRNTYEQYF	TGTGCCAGCACTTACTTAGCGGGGAGGAACACCTATGAGCAGTACTTC
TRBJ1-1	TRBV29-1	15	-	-	CSVTAGWSMNTEAFF	TGCAGCGTTACCGCAGGGTGGAGCATGAACACTGAAGCTTTCTTT
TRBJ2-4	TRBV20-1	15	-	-	CSARADPIAKNIQYF	TGCAGTGCTCGAGCAGACCCGATAGCCAAAAACATTCAGTACTTC
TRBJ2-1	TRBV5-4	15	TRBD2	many	CASSLEGGSHNEQFF	TGTGCCAGCAGCTTGGAGGGCGGGAGCCACAATGAGCAGTTCTTC
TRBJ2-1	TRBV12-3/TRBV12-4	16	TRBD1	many	CASSLGGGLLNNEQSF	TGTGCCAGCAGTTTAGGAGGGGGCCTACTCAACAATGAGCAGTCCTTC
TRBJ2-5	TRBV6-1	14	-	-	CAIGYGMSGETQYF	TGTGCCATCGGGTATGGGATGTCTGGAGAGACCCAGTACTTC
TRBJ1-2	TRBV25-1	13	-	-	CASSEVGVRGYTF	TGTGCCAGCAGTGAAGTCGGAGTTCGTGGCTACACCTTC
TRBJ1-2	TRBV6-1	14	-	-	CASRPQIQSYGCTF	TGTGCCAGCAGGCCACAGATCCAAAGTTATGGCTGCACCTTC
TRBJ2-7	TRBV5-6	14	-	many	CASSSTVASNEQYF	TGTGCCAGCAGCTCAACCGTTGCCAGCAACGAGCAGTACTTC
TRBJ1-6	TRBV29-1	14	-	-	CSVQEGREESPLHF	TGCAGCGTTCAGGAGGGGAGGGAAGAATCACCCCTCCATTTT
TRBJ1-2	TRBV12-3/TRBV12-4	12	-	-	CAIGLGVYVYTF	TGTGCCATCGGACTGGGGGTCTATGTCTACACCTTC
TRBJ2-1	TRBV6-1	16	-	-	CAGSEETRGRYNEQFF	TGTGCCGGCAGTGAAGAGACTAGAGGGAGATACAATGAGCAGTTCTTC
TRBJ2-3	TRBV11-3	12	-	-	CISSFNEDMQYF	TGTATCAGCAGCTTCAATGAAGATATGCAGTATTTT
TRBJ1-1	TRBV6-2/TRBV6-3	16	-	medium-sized	CASSYSPYRVGTEAFF	TGTGCCAGCAGTTACTCACCTTACAGGGTGGGGACTGAAGCTTTCTTT
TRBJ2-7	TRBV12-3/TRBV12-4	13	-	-	CANSLNRVYEQYF	TGTGCCAACAGTTTAAACAGGGTCTACGAGCAGTATTTC
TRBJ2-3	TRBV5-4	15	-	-	CTSSLLQGEGDTQYF	TGTACCAGCAGCCTTCTCCAGGGGGAGGGAGATACGCAGTATTTT
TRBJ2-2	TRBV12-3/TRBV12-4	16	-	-	CASSPLRRTNTGELFF	TGTGCCAGCAGTCCCCTTCGGCGGACGAACACCGGGGAGCTGTTTTTT
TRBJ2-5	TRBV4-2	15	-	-	CASSQGLGSVETQYF	TGTGCCAGCAGCCAAGGCCTGGGATCTGTGGAGACCCAGTACTTC
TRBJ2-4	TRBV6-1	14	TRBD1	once	CVSSEGTGSGIQYF	TGTGTCAGTAGTGAGGGGACAGGGTCCGGCATTCAGTACTTC
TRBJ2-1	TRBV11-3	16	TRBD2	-	CASSIGTSGLYYEQFF	TGTGCCAGCAGCATCGGGACTAGTGGGCTATACTATGAGCAGTTCTTC
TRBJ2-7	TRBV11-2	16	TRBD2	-	CASSQYLQTSSYELYF	TGTGCAAGCAGTCAATATTTACAGACTAGCTCCTACGAGCTGTACTTC
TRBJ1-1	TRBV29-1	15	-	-	CSGGLEGYHNIEAFF	TGCAGCGGGGGACTGGAAGGCTATCATAACATTGAAGCTTTTTTT
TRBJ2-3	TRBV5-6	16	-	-	CAGSLTASGRSDTQYF	TGTGCCGGCAGCTTGACGGCTAGTGGGAGATCAGATACGCAGTATTTT
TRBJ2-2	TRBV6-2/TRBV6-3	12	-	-	CASCRDLGELFF	TGTGCCAGCTGCCGGGACCTCGGGGAGCTGTTTTTT
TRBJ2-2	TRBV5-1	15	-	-	CSSSDRIPNTGELFF	TGCAGCAGCAGCGACAGGATCCCGAACACCGGGGAGCTGTTTTTT
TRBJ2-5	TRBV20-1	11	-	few	CSAPLGETQYF	TGCAGTGCCCCGCTTGGAGAGACCCAGTACTTC
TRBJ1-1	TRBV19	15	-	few	CASRSEFRGRTEAFF	TGTGCCAGTAGATCTGAGTTTAGGGGTCGCACTGAAGCTTTCTTT
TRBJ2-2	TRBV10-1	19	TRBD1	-	CASSELSETGGSNTGELFF	TGCGCCAGTAGTGAACTATCGGAGACAGGGGGAAGTAACACCGGGGAGCTGTTTTTT
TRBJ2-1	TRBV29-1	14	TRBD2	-	CSVQAGKFYNEQFF	TGCAGCGTCCAAGCGGGAAAATTCTACAATGAGCAGTTCTTC
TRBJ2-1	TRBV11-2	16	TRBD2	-	CAGIYPGTSGSNEQFF	TGTGCCGGCATCTACCCCGGGACTAGTGGTAGCAATGAGCAGTTCTTC
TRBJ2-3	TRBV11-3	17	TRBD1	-	CAWSPGTVYGTTDMQYF	TGTGCCTGGAGCCCCGGGACAGTGTATGGGACGACAGATATGCAGTATTTT
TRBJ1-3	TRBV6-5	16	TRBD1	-	CASNFRQGRMGNTIYF	TGTGCCAGCAACTTCAGACAGGGGAGAATGGGAAACACCATATATTTT
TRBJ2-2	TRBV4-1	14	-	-	CASSGRGNAEELLF	TGCGCCAGCAGCGGGCGGGGAAATGCCGAGGAGTTGTTATTT
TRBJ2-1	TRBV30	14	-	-	CAWSKGDDLTEQFF	TGTGCCTGGAGTAAGGGAGACGACCTAACTGAGCAGTTCTTC
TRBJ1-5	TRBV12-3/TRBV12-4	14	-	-	CTSSLGATNQPQHF	TGTACCAGCAGTTTGGGGGCTACCAATCAGCCCCAACATTTT
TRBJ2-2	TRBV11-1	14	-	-	CASSSWTNTGELFF	TGTGCCAGCAGCTCTTGGACAAACACCGGGGAGCTGTTTTTT
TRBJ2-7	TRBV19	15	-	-	CASRPRRGFAYEQYF	TGTGCCAGTAGACCTCGTAGGGGGTTCGCCTACGAGCAGTACTTC
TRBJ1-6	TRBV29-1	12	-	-	CSVPQYNSSLHF	TGCAGCGTTCCTCAGTATAATTCATCCCTCCACTTT
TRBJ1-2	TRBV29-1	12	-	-	CRGGGLKYGYSF	TGCAGGGGAGGAGGATTGAAGTATGGCTACTCCTTC
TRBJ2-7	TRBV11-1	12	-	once	CASSPNNYEQYF	TGTGCCAGCAGCCCAAACAATTACGAGCAGTATTTC
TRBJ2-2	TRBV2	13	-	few	CASRDPNAGELFF	TGTGCCAGCAGGGATCCCAACGCCGGGGAGTTGTTTTTT
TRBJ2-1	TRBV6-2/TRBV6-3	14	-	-	CASSYSAYYIEQFF	TGTGCCAGCAGTTACTCAGCGTATTACATTGAGCAGTTCTTC